Presented here are 3 T cell receptor beta chains from one specimen sequenced in a study of T-cell memory formation after mild COVID-19. TCRdb used MiXCR to reprocess the 5' RACE reads, holding one entry per CDR3 protein. The table records approximately 110,000 distinct CDR3 sequences, roughly 20% of them present only once. The source material was PBMCs or a T cell subset sorted from them (not recorded which). Receptor source: a man aged 18 to 30 who had mild COVID-19 (a few samples of this study predate the infection). Cell type and time point are not known.

V usage is TRBV28 and J usage is TRBJ2-7; a possible D gene is TRBD2 (6 bases). The germline V gene encodes CDR1 MDHEN and CDR2 SYDVKM. Trimming left V 5 bases short and J 0 bases short, with 11 bases between. This CDR3 comprises 14 residues. CDR3 coding DNA: TGTGCCAGCAGTAGGGACTCTCGCTCCTACGAGCAGTACGTC. Translated: CASSRDSRSYEQYV.

The genes are TRBV5-7 and TRBJ2-1; 8 bases map to TRBD2. Being an ORF, TRBV5-7 has a function that is uncertain. V was clipped by 0 bases and J by 6 bases; unmatched bases: 5. The CDR3 spans 15 residues. The CDR3 region has the DNA TGTGCCAGCAGCTTGGCCAAGCGGGGGATCAATGAGCAGTTCTTC. Residues: CASSLAKRGINEQFF.

The chain joins TRBV12-3 or TRBV12-4 to TRBJ1-5, with 8 bases identical to TRBD1. This CDR3 comprises 15 residues. V lost 5 bases, J lost 1 base, and 4 bases stayed unmatched. The CDR3: CASSADRVSNQPQHF. As DNA, the CDR3 is TGTGCCAGCAGTGCGGACAGGGTGAGCAATCAGCCCCAGCATTTT.